This is a list of T cell receptor beta chains from one sample in a study of Graves' ophthalmopathy and Graves' hyperthyroidism. MiXCR, applied by TCRdb to the multiplex PCR reads, yields one record per CDR3 protein. The repertoire consists of 740,000 or so distinct CDR3 sequences, with 35% to 50% occurring once and the leading ten covering roughly 45%. The sequencing sample was made of peripheral blood. The receptors stem from an adult man with Graves' ophthalmopathy. Both conserved end residues are part of each CDR3. The D gene is left open where the match is weak. Where a row states a size, it is once, few, many or the class of an expanded clone; other rows omit it.

v_call	d_call	clone_size	j_call	cdr3_aa	cdr3_nt
TRBV7-6	TRBD1	many	TRBJ2-5	CASSLLQGADETQYF	TGTGCCAGCAGCTTATTACAGGGGGCAGATGAGACCCAGTACTTC
TRBV7-2	.	few	TRBJ2-7	CASSQGGLGYEQYF	TGTGCCAGCAGCCAAGGGGGGCTTGGCTACGAGCAGTACTTC
TRBV20-1	.	few	TRBJ2-2	CSASPGRNTGELFF	TGCAGTGCTAGCCCGGGACGGAACACCGGGGAGCTGTTTTTT
TRBV29-1	.	few	TRBJ2-7	CSVEGPGSNPTYEQYF	TGCAGCGTTGAAGGGCCGGGCAGCAACCCCACCTACGAGCAGTACTTC
TRBV7-9	.	.	TRBJ2-3	CASSFAQRPQAPDTQYF	TGTGCCAGCAGCTTTGCTCAGAGACCACAAGCACCAGATACGCAGTATTTT
TRBV7-9	TRBD2	.	TRBJ2-7	CASSQHGILAGDRSYEQYF	TGTGCCAGCAGCCAACATGGTATTCTAGCGGGAGATAGGAGCTACGAGCAGTACTTC
TRBV12-3/TRBV12-4	TRBD2	.	TRBJ2-7	CASSYSGTSEYEQYF	TGCGCCAGCAGTTATTCCGGGACTAGCGAATACGAGCAGTACTTC
TRBV7-9	.	few	TRBJ1-1	CASSPSRATEAFF	TGTGCCAGCAGCCCGAGCAGGGCTACTGAAGCTTTCTTT
TRBV7-8	.	many	TRBJ1-5	CASRLDRNQPQHF	TGTGCCAGCAGGCTAGACAGGAATCAGCCCCAGCATTTT
TRBV10-3	TRBD1	few	TRBJ1-2	CASSLRDRGKEGYTF	TGTGCCAGCAGTTTAAGGGACAGGGGGAAGGAAGGCTACACCTTC
TRBV5-1	TRBD1	many	TRBJ1-1	CASSSGQATTEAFF	TGCGCCAGCAGCTCTGGACAGGCTACCACTGAAGCTTTCTTT
TRBV9	.	.	TRBJ1-6	CASSQSSSAGNSPLHF	TGTGCCAGCAGCCAGAGCAGTTCCGCGGGTAATTCACCCCTCCACTTT
TRBV2	.	many	TRBJ1-1	CASRLSDSNTEAFF	TGTGCCAGCAGATTAAGTGACTCCAACACTGAAGCTTTCTTT
TRBV6-6	.	many	TRBJ1-1	CASSSTDRNTEAFF	TGTGCCAGCAGTTCCACGGACAGGAACACTGAAGCTTTCTTT
TRBV7-2	.	many	TRBJ1-6	CASSLVGAGSYNSPLHF	TGTGCCAGCAGCTTAGTCGGGGCGGGGTCCTATAATTCACCCCTCCACTTT
TRBV20-1	.	many	TRBJ2-5	CSVWGRETQYF	TGCAGTGTATGGGGTCGGGAGACCCAGTACTTC
TRBV25-1	TRBD2	.	TRBJ2-2	CASSLFSQGGRAAGELFF	TGTGCCAGCAGTTTATTCTCACAGGGCGGGAGGGCGGCCGGGGAGCTGTTTTTT
TRBV2	.	many	TRBJ1-5	CASSGGRANQPQHF	TGTGCCAGCAGTGGGGGACGAGCAAATCAGCCCCAGCATTTT
TRBV29-1	.	many	TRBJ2-5	CSVEGGASVWKETQYF	TGCAGCGTTGAAGGTGGGGCGTCGGTCTGGAAGGAGACCCAGTACTTC
TRBV14	.	.	TRBJ1-1	CASRPSGRANTEAFF	TGTGCCAGCAGGCCATCTGGACGGGCGAACACTGAAGCTTTCTTT
TRBV2	TRBD1	many	TRBJ2-7	CASSYGTGAQHEQYF	TGTGCCAGCAGCTATGGGACAGGGGCGCAACACGAGCAGTACTTC
TRBV2	.	.	TRBJ1-2	CASSYWPRDYGYTF	TGTGCCAGCAGTTACTGGCCTCGGGACTATGGCTACACCTTC
TRBV20-1	TRBD2	.	TRBJ2-5	CSASAPSGLYQETQYF	TGCAGTGCTAGTGCCCCTAGCGGACTGTACCAAGAGACCCAGTACTTC
TRBV7-9	.	.	TRBJ1-1	CASSLTGTGAEAFF	TGTGCCAGCAGCCTCACTGGGACGGGGGCTGAAGCTTTCTTT